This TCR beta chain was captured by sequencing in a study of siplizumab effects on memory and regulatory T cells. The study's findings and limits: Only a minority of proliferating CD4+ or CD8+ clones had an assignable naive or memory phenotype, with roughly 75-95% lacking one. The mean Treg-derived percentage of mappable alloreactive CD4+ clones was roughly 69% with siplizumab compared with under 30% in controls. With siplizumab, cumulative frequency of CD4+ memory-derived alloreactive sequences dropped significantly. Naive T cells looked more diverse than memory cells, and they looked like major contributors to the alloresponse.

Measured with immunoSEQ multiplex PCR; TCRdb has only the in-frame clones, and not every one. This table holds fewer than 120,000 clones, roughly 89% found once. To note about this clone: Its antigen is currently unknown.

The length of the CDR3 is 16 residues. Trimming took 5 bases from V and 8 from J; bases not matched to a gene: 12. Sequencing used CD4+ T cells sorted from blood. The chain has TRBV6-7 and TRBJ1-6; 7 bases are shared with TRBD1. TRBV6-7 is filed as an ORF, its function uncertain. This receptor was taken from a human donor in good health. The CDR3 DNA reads TGTGCCAGCAGTCGACTAGACAGGGCAAGGGATTCACCCCTCCACTTT. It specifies CASSRLDRARDSPLHF.